Listed here are 20 T cell receptor beta chains from one sample, sequenced in a study of control samples from healthy donors and cancer patients. Profiled with immunoSEQ multiplex PCR; TCRdb holds only in-frame clones, not every one. In the table there are 130,000 or so clones, 80% to 90% of which are singletons. The sample taken for sequencing was blood. These receptors all stem from a man between 60 and 75 years old in good health.

This chain links TRBV12-3 or TRBV12-4 with TRBJ1-5; D ambiguous. The CDR3 sequence is 13 residues long. Trimming stripped 2 bases from V and 4 bases from J, with 6 bases between. The CDR3 DNA sequence: TGTGCCAGCAGTTTATCCCAGAATCAGCCCCAGCATTTT. Translating it yields CASSLSQNQPQHF.

The chain employs TRBV28 and TRBJ2-7, with D tentatively TRBD1 or TRBD2 (7 bases each). Trimming removed 1 base from V and 7 bases from J, with 20 bases in between. CDR3 length equals 16 residues. CDR1 and CDR2 from the germline V gene are MDHEN and SYDVKM. Here the CDR3 reads CASSLFETGTMREQYF. The CDR3 region has the DNA TGTGCCAGCAGTTTATTCGAGACAGGGACTATGAGGGAGCAGTACTTC.

This chain links TRBV19 with TRBJ1-1, with D hard to call. The CDR3 is made up of 14 amino acids. V lost 3 bases to trimming and J lost 0 bases, with 8 bases between them. CDR1 is LNHDA and CDR2 is SQIVND in the germline V gene (reference sequence). The CDR3 DNA is TGTGCCAGTAGTATTGTCGCTTTGAACACTGAAGCTTTCTTT. Protein sequence: CASSIVALNTEAFF.

The V gene is TRBV2, the J gene TRBJ1-3; TRBD1 might be the D (6 bases). The germline V gene encodes CDR1 SNHLY and CDR2 FYNNEI. The CDR3 extends over 15 amino acids. Trimming cost V 5 bases and J 0 bases, with 11 bases left between them. The CDR3 sequence is CASSTDSFSGNTIYF. CDR3 in DNA: TGTGCCAGCAGTACGGACAGCTTCTCTGGAAACACCATATATTTT.

The chain uses TRBV7-2 and TRBJ1-1, with D hard to call. V dropped 5 bases and J dropped 0 bases, with 13 bases sitting between them. The CDR3 has 15 residues. The germline CDR1 and CDR2 sequences are SGHTA and FQGNSA. CDR3 nucleotides: TGTGCCAGCAGCGCTAGCCTAGCGTTGAACACTGAAGCTTTCTTT. This encodes CASSASLALNTEAFF.

The V gene is TRBV2, the J gene TRBJ2-5, with 9 bases aligning to TRBD1. Germline CDR1 SNHLY, CDR2 FYNNEI. V lost 7 bases and J lost 6; bases outside the gene matches: 9. The CDR3 has 14 residues. CDR3 sequence reads: CASTPPGQGKTQYF. The CDR3 nucleotides are TGTGCCAGCACGCCGCCGGGACAGGGAAAGACCCAGTACTTC.

The table lists this clone with a count of one. The V and J genes are TRBV28 and TRBJ1-2; the D gene is possibly TRBD1 (6 bases). The germline V gene has CDR1 MDHEN and CDR2 SYDVKM. The germline V and J ends were trimmed by 6 bases and 4 bases, with 15 bases remaining between them. The CDR3 is 14 residues long. The chain's CDR3 is CASSPFGQPYGYTF. CDR3 bases: TGTGCCAGCAGCCCATTCGGACAGCCCTATGGCTACACCTTC.

This clone was counted between two and nine times. This sequence joins TRBV9 and TRBJ1-2; tentatively, D is TRBD1 (5 bases). V was pared by 6 bases and J by 4 bases, with 13 bases between. The CDR3 spans 13 residues. CDR1 and CDR2 from the germline V gene are SGDLS and YYNGEE. CDR3 DNA sequence: TGTGCCAGCACCACAGGCCCCGTCTATGGCTACACCTTC. It yields the protein CASTTGPVYGYTF.

The chain is built from TRBV10-2 and TRBJ1-1; D perhaps matches TRBD1 (6 bases). Germline CDR1 reads WSHSY; CDR2 reads SAAADI. The CDR3 runs to 13 residues. The V end was cut by 5 bases, the J end by 3 bases, with 10 bases between. CDR3 nucleotides: TGCGCCAGCAGTAGGGACACCTACACTGAAGCTTTCTTT. The encoded protein is CASSRDTYTEAFF.

The J gene is TRBJ1-5, the V gene TRBV28; a possible D gene is TRBD1 (6 bases). Between the trimmed V and J ends, which lost 8 bases and 6 bases, there was a span of 14 bases. CDR1 MDHEN and CDR2 SYDVKM come from the germline V gene. The CDR3 has 13 amino acids. The CDR3 region has the DNA TGTGCCAGCGGCGGGGGGCGCGTTCAGCCCCAGCATTTT. Translating it yields CASGGGRVQPQHF.

The chain recombines TRBV10-3 with TRBJ2-3, with D uncertain. CDR1 is ENHRY, CDR2 SYGVKD, per germline. Trimming removed 1 base at V and 3 bases at J, with 5 bases between. The CDR3 has 13 residues. In DNA, the CDR3 is TGTGCCATCAGTGAGTTTCAGACAGATACGCAGTATTTT. It codes for CAISEFQTDTQYF.

This chain links TRBV18 with TRBJ1-3; the match to TRBD1 covers 7 bases. The J segment lost 3 bases and the V segment lost 5 bases, leaving 13 bases of the junction unmatched. The CDR3 is 17 residues long. Germline V gene sequence: CDR1 KGHSH, CDR2 LQKENI. The CDR3 region is CASSMIAPGQSGNTIYF. The CDR3 coding sequence is TGTGCCAGCTCAATGATCGCTCCGGGACAGAGTGGAAACACCATATATTTT.

V and J are TRBV7-9 and TRBJ1-3, with D hard to call. From germline, CDR1 is SEHNR and CDR2 FQNEAQ (reference sequence). V was clipped by 1 base and J by 4 bases, with 11 bases between them. The CDR3 spans 15 residues. CDR3 loop: CASSLVLGSGNTIYF. The CDR3 DNA follows: TGTGCCAGCAGCTTAGTGCTAGGCTCCGGAAACACCATATATTTT.

This clone was recorded only once. The chain recombines TRBV11-2 with TRBJ2-3; no clear D. The V gene's germline CDR1 is SGHAT and CDR2 FQNNGV. This CDR3 is built from 13 residues. V lost 1 base and J 8 bases, leaving 10 bases between the germline ends. DNA of the CDR3: TGTGCCAGCAGCTTAGTCCTTTCGAGTACGCAGTATTTT. It yields the protein CASSLVLSSTQYF.

V is TRBV4-1 and J is TRBJ2-5; 10 bases map to TRBD2. With V trimmed by 4 bases and J by 1 base, 9 bases remained unmatched. This CDR3 is 17 amino acids long. CDR1 MGHRA and CDR2 YSYEKL come from the germline V gene. The CDR3 spells CASSRVRASGGQETQYF. Here the CDR3 DNA reads TGCGCCAGCAGCCGTGTGAGGGCTAGCGGGGGCCAAGAGACCCAGTACTTC.

This chain joins TRBV4-3 and TRBJ1-2; 9 bases agree with TRBD1. After removal of 4 bases from V and 6 bases from J, the junction contained 3 bases not matched to a gene. The CDR3 is 13 amino acids. From germline, CDR1 is LGHNA and CDR2 YSLEER. The CDR3, as DNA: TGCGCCAGCAGCCGACGGACAGGGGATGGCTACACCTTC. Residues: CASSRRTGDGYTF.

The chain couples TRBV6-5 to TRBJ1-2; possible D gene TRBD1, 5 bases. This CDR3 is 13 amino acids long. In germline, CDR1 is MNHEY, CDR2 SVGAGI. Between the trimmed V and J ends, which lost 6 bases and 4 bases, there was a span of 12 bases. CDR3 DNA: TGTGCCAGCAGCGATATTGGGGGCTATGGCTACACCTTC. Encoded protein: CASSDIGGYGYTF.

The V and J genes are TRBV15 and TRBJ1-3; unclear D gene. From germline, CDR1 is LNHNV and CDR2 YYDKDF (reference sequence). This CDR3 comprises 15 residues. V was clipped by 0 bases and J by 0 bases, with 6 bases between them. In DNA, the CDR3 is TGTGCCACCAGCAGAGATGTTGTCTCTGGAAACACCATATATTTT. This encodes CATSRDVVSGNTIYF.

Here the CDR3 reads CASSLGQGLYQPQHF. Written as DNA, the CDR3 is TGTGCCAGCAGTCTGGGACAGGGGCTTTATCAGCCCCAGCATTTT. The rearrangement links TRBV2 to TRBJ1-5, with 10 bases lining up with TRBD1. Germline CDR1 reads SNHLY; CDR2 reads FYNNEI. The CDR3 length is 15 residues. Losses at the gene ends were 5 bases for V and 5 bases for J; bases not matched to a gene: 6.

CDR3 nucleotide sequence: TGTGCCAGCAGCCTTGACAGCTCTGGAAACACCATATATTTT. It is translated as CASSLDSSGNTIYF. The chain carries TRBV7-2 and TRBJ1-3; D is perhaps TRBD1 (5 bases). The CDR3 spans 14 residues. V was clipped by 5 bases and J by 0 bases, with 8 bases between them. CDR1 is SGHTA, CDR2 FQGNSA, per germline. Drawing the rest from reference TRBV7-2 and TRBJ1-3, the complete variable domain is GAGVSQSPSNKVTEKGKDVELRCDPISGHTALYWYRQSLGQGLEFLIYFQGNSAPDKSGLPSDRFSAERTGGSVSTLTIQRTQQEDSAVYLCASSLDSSGNTIYFGEGSWLTVV.